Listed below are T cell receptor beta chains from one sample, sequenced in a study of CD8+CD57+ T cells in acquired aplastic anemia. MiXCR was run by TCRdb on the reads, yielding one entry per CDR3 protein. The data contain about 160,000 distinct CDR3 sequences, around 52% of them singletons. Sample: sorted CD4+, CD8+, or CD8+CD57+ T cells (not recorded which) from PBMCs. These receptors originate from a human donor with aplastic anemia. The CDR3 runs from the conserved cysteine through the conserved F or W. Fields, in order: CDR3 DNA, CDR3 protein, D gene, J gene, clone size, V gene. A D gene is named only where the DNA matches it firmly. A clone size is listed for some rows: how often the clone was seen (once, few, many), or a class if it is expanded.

CDR3 DNA: TGTGCCAGCAGCTCAGCCCTAGGGGGGCCGTACGAGCAGTACTTC
CDR3 protein: CASSSALGGPYEQYF
D gene: NA
J gene: TRBJ2-7
clone size: many
V gene: TRBV7-6

CDR3 DNA: TGTGCCAGCAGCTTAGCAGGTCCTGACTACAATGAGCAGTTCTTC
CDR3 protein: CASSLAGPDYNEQFF
D gene: NA
J gene: TRBJ2-1
clone size: NA
V gene: TRBV11-1

CDR3 DNA: TGTGCCAGCAGCCCGGGGGTAAGCACAGATACGCAGTATTTT
CDR3 protein: CASSPGVSTDTQYF
D gene: NA
J gene: TRBJ2-3
clone size: many
V gene: TRBV9

CDR3 DNA: TGCAGTGCTAGAGCCGTCAGACCACGCAGCACAGATACGCAGTATTTT
CDR3 protein: CSARAVRPRSTDTQYF
D gene: NA
J gene: TRBJ2-3
clone size: NA
V gene: TRBV20-1

CDR3 DNA: TGTGCCAGCAGCTTATCCGGGGACAGGGGCTACGAGCAGTACTTC
CDR3 protein: CASSLSGDRGYEQYF
D gene: TRBD1
J gene: TRBJ2-7
clone size: many
V gene: TRBV5-5

CDR3 DNA: TGTGCCAGCAGTCCCCGAGGGGCAGAAAAACTGTTTTTT
CDR3 protein: CASSPRGAEKLFF
D gene: NA
J gene: TRBJ1-4
clone size: NA
V gene: TRBV27

CDR3 DNA: TGTGCCAGTTCTCTAGCGGGAGATCGCGAGCAGTACTTC
CDR3 protein: CASSLAGDREQYF
D gene: TRBD2
J gene: TRBJ2-7
clone size: few
V gene: TRBV2

CDR3 DNA: TGTGCCAGCAGTGCAGGGACACTGACCTACGAGCAGTACTTC
CDR3 protein: CASSAGTLTYEQYF
D gene: NA
J gene: TRBJ2-7
clone size: NA
V gene: TRBV2

CDR3 DNA: TGTGCCAGCAGTAGGGGGGGCCCTTACGAGCAGTACTTC
CDR3 protein: CASSRGGPYEQYF
D gene: NA
J gene: TRBJ2-7
clone size: many
V gene: TRBV12-3/TRBV12-4

CDR3 DNA: TGTGCCAGCAGCTTAAGTACAGTCACTGGGGAGCAGTTCTTC
CDR3 protein: CASSLSTVTGEQFF
D gene: NA
J gene: TRBJ2-1
clone size: many
V gene: TRBV7-3

CDR3 DNA: TGTGCCAGCAGCTTAGGGTCTTCGGGGAGCTCCTACAATGAGCAGTTCTTC
CDR3 protein: CASSLGSSGSSYNEQFF
D gene: NA
J gene: TRBJ2-1
clone size: many
V gene: TRBV11-2

CDR3 DNA: TGTGCCAGCAGCCCCTCAGCGGGAGTTACAGATACGCAGTATTTT
CDR3 protein: CASSPSAGVTDTQYF
D gene: TRBD2
J gene: TRBJ2-3
clone size: many
V gene: TRBV7-9

CDR3 DNA: TGCAGCGTTGTAACGGTGACAGGACCAACTCGAAACACCATATATTTT
CDR3 protein: CSVVTVTGPTRNTIYF
D gene: NA
J gene: TRBJ1-3
clone size: many
V gene: TRBV29-1

CDR3 DNA: TGTGCCATCAGTGAACGAGAGAACACTGAAGCTTTCTTT
CDR3 protein: CAISERENTEAFF
D gene: NA
J gene: TRBJ1-1
clone size: NA
V gene: TRBV10-3

CDR3 DNA: TGTGCCAGCAGCCCCAGTCCAACAGGGTTCCTCGACAGGCAGTATTTT
CDR3 protein: CASSPSPTGFLDRQYF
D gene: NA
J gene: TRBJ2-3
clone size: many
V gene: TRBV7-3

CDR3 DNA: TGTGCCAGCAGTTTGGACAACTACAATGAGCAGTTCTTC
CDR3 protein: CASSLDNYNEQFF
D gene: NA
J gene: TRBJ2-1
clone size: NA
V gene: TRBV12-3/TRBV12-4

CDR3 DNA: TGCAGTGCTAGTAACAATTACGAGCAGTACTTC
CDR3 protein: CSASNNYEQYF
D gene: NA
J gene: TRBJ2-7
clone size: NA
V gene: TRBV20-1

CDR3 DNA: TGCAGTGCTAGGGGGGACTTCTACGAGCAGTACTTC
CDR3 protein: CSARGDFYEQYF
D gene: NA
J gene: TRBJ2-7
clone size: NA
V gene: TRBV20-1

CDR3 DNA: TGTGCCAGCAGCTTGTTTCCGCCCGGGGACCAGTCCTACGAGCAGTACTTC
CDR3 protein: CASSLFPPGDQSYEQYF
D gene: NA
J gene: TRBJ2-7
clone size: many
V gene: TRBV5-4

CDR3 DNA: TGTGCCATCAGTGAGTCATCACTAGCGCAGAATGAGCAGTTCTTC
CDR3 protein: CAISESSLAQNEQFF
D gene: TRBD2
J gene: TRBJ2-1
clone size: many
V gene: TRBV10-3

CDR3 DNA: TGTGCCAGCAGTTACGGCCGGACAGGGCACTATGGCTACACCTTC
CDR3 protein: CASSYGRTGHYGYTF
D gene: TRBD1
J gene: TRBJ1-2
clone size: NA
V gene: TRBV6-5

CDR3 DNA: TGTGCCAGCAGGAGGACAGCCCGGCCCGGGGAGCTGTTTTTT
CDR3 protein: CASRRTARPGELFF
D gene: NA
J gene: TRBJ2-2
clone size: NA
V gene: TRBV12-3/TRBV12-4

CDR3 DNA: TGCAGCGTTGAACGGACAGGGTCGATCACTGAAGCTTTCTTT
CDR3 protein: CSVERTGSITEAFF
D gene: TRBD1
J gene: TRBJ1-1
clone size: NA
V gene: TRBV29-1